The clone carrying this T cell receptor (beta chain) was detected only once. Per germline, CDR1 GTSNPN and CDR2 SVGIG (reference sequence). The ends lost 3 bases at V and 7 bases at J; junction bases unmatched: 6. This CDR3 region has 13 residues. The data belong to a study of blood T cell repertoires in COVID-19. On the study more broadly: Samples came from the United States, Italy and Spain, spanning acute and convalescent COVID-19. The cDNA or gDNA used as material had been derived from T cells, B-cell-depleted T cells, or PBMCs.

Authors' methods: Scientists estimated how many nucleated cells there were by amplifying reference gene primers. Here immunoSEQ multiplex PCR was the method, and the copy in TCRdb shows in-frame clones only, minus some. Clone size and the V and J calls come from that table; the DNA yielded D and trimming. The data contain some 100,000 clones, approximately 84% of them singletons. The rearrangement uses TRBV30 and TRBJ2-3; 8 bases line up with TRBD1. The receptor's source is a woman in her sixties with acute or convalescent COVID-19. Sequencing used peripheral blood. Written as DNA, the CDR3 is TGTGCCTGGAGAGTCAACAGGGGGAATACGCAGTATTTT. Amino acid sequence: CAWRVNRGNTQYF.